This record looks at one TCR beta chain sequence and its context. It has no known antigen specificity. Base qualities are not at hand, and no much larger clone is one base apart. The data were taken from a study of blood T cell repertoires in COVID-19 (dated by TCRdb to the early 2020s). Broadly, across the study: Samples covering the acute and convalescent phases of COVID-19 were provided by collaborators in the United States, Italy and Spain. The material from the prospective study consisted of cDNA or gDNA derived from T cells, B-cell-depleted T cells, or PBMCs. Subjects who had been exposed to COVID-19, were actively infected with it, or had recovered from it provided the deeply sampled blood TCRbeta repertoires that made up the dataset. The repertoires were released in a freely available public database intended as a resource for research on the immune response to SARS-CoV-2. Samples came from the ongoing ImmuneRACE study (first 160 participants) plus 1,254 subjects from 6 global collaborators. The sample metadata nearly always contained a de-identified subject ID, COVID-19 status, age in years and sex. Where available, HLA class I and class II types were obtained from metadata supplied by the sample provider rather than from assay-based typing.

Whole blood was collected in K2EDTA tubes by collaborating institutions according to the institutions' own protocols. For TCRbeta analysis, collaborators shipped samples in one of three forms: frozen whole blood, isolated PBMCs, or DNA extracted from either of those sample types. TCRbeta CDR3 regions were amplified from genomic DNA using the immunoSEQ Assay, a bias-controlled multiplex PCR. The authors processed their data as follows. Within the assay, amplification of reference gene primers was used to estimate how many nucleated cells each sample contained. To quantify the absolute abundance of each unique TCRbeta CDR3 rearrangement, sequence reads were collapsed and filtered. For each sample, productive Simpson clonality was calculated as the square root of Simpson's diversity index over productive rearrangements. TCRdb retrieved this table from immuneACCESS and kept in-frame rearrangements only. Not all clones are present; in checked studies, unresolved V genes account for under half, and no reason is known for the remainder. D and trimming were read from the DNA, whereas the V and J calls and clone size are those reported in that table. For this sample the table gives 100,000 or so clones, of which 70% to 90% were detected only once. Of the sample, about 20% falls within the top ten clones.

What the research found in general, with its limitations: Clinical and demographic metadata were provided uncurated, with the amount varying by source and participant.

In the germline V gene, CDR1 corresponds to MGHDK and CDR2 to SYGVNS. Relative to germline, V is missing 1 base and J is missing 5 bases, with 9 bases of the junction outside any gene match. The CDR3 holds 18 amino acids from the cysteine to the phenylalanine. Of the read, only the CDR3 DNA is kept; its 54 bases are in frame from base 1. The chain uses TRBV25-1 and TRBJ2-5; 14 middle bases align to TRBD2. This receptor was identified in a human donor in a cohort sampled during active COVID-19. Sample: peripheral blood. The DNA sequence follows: TGTGCCAGCAGTGAATTTGGACTAGCGGGAGGTGTGGGGGAGACCCAGTACTTC. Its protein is CASSEFGLAGGVGETQYF.